This T cell receptor beta chain was captured in a study of read filtering for tumor transcriptome and immune sequencing. From about 400 ng of RNA, a library with molecular barcoded alpha/delta and beta/gamma adaptors was made. TCRdb fed the reads into MiXCR, producing one record per CDR3 protein. The data contain about 86,000 distinct CDR3 sequences, 9% to 15% of them singletons. The CDR3 consists of 14 residues. With V trimmed by 4 bases and J by 3 bases, 4 bases remained unmatched. Germline V lookup: CDR1 SGHNT, CDR2 YENEEA. This clonotype was seen many times. The chain combines TRBV11-3 with TRBJ2-7; 9 nucleotides align to TRBD1. The sample consisted of a population of CD138-negative cells sorted from bone marrow. This TCR was recovered from a donor over 35 with multiple myeloma. In DNA, the CDR3 is TGTGCCAGCAGCTACGGGACAGGGATCTACGAGCAGTACTTC. Translation gives CASSYGTGIYEQYF.